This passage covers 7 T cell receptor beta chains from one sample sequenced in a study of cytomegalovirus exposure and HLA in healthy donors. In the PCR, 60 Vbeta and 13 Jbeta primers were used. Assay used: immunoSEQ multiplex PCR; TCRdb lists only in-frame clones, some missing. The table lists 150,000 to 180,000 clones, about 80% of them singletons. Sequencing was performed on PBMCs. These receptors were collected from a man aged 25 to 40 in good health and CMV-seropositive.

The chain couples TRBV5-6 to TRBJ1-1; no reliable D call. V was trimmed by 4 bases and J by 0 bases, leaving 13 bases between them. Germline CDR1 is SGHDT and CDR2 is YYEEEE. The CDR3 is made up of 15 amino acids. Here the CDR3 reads CASSVRRIMNTEAFF. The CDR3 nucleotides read TGTGCCAGCAGCGTTAGGAGAATCATGAACACTGAAGCTTTCTTT.

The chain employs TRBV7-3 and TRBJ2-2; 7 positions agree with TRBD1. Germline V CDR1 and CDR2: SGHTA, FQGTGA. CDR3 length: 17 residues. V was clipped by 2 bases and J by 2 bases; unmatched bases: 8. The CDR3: CASSLGRRQGNTGELFF. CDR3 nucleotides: TGTGCCAGCAGCTTAGGTCGCCGACAGGGTAACACCGGGGAGCTGTTTTTT.

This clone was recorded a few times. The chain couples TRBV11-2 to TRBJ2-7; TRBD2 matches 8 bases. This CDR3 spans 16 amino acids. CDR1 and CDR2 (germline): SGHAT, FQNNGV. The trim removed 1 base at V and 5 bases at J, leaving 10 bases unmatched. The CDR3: CASSLGNAGGWDEQYF. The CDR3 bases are TGTGCCAGCAGCTTAGGCAATGCGGGAGGTTGGGACGAGCAGTACTTC.

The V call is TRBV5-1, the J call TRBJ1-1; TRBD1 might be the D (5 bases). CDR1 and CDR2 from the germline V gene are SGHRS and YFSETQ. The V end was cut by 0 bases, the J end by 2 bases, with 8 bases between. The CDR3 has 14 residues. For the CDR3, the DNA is TGCGCCAGCAGCTTGGGACAGCCCAACACTGAAGCTTTCTTT. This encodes CASSLGQPNTEAFF.

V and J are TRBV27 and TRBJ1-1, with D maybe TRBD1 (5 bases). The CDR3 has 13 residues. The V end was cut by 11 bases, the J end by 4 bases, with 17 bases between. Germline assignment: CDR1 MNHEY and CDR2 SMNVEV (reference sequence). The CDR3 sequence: CASARQGSTEAFF. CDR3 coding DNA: TGTGCCTCAGCGAGGCAGGGCAGCACTGAAGCTTTCTTT.

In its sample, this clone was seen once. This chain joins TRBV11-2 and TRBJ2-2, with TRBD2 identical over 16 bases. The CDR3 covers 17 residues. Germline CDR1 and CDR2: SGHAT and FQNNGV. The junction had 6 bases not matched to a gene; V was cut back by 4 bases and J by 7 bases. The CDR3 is CASSSGLAGGPGGELFF. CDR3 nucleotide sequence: TGTGCCAGCAGCTCGGGACTAGCGGGAGGGCCCGGCGGGGAGCTGTTTTTT. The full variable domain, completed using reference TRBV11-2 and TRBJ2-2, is EAGVAQSPRYKIIEKRQSVAFWCNPISGHATLYWYQQILGQGPKLLIQFQNNGVVDDSQLPKDRFSAERLKGVDSTLKIQPAKLEDSAVYLCASSSGLAGGPGGELFFGEGSRLTVL.

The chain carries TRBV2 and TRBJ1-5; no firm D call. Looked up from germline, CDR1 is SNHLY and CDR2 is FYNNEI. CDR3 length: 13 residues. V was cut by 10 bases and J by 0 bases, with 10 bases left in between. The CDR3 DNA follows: TGTGCCACGACGGAGGATAGCAATCAGCCCCAGCATTTT. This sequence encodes CATTEDSNQPQHF.